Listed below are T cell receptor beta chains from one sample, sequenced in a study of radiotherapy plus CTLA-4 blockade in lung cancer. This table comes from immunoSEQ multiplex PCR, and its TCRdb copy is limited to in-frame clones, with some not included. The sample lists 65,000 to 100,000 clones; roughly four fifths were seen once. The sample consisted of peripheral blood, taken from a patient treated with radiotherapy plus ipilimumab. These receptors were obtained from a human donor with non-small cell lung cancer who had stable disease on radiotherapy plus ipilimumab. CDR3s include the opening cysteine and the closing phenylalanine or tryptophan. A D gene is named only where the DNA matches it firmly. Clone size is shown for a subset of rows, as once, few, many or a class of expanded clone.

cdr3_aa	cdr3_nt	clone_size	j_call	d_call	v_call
CASSSGQRYTDTQYF	TGCGCCAGCAGCTCGGGACAGCGATACACAGATACGCAGTATTTT	.	TRBJ2-3	TRBD1	TRBV5-1
CASSFGQGRGWNTEAFF	TGTGCCAGCAGTTTTGGACAAGGGAGGGGGTGGAACACTGAAGCTTTCTTT	.	TRBJ1-1	.	TRBV28
CASSQDLTGVDTQYF	TGTGCCAGCAGCCAAGATCTGACGGGAGTGGATACGCAGTATTTT	once	TRBJ2-3	.	TRBV4-2
CASSQDKDLRAQYF	TGCGCCAGCAGCCAAGATAAGGACCTCCGGGCCCAGTACTTC	.	TRBJ2-5	.	TRBV4-1
CASSQEIRMNTEAFF	TGTGCCAGCAGCCAAGAAATCAGGATGAACACTGAAGCTTTCTTT	.	TRBJ1-1	.	TRBV4-2
CSVEGLAGYEQYF	TGCAGCGTTGAAGGGCTAGCGGGGTACGAGCAGTACTTC	.	TRBJ2-7	TRBD2	TRBV29-1
CASSLGVYEQYF	TGCGCCAGCAGCTTGGGAGTCTACGAGCAGTACTTC	.	TRBJ2-7	.	TRBV5-1
CASSLLTYEQYF	TGTGCCAGCAGTTTACTCACCTACGAGCAGTACTTC	.	TRBJ2-7	.	TRBV28
CASSVQNTEAFF	TGCGCCAGCAGTGTCCAGAACACTGAAGCTTTCTTT	.	TRBJ1-1	.	TRBV10-2
CASSFQGAGYEQYF	TGTGCCAGCAGTTTCCAGGGGGCGGGTTACGAGCAGTACTTC	.	TRBJ2-7	TRBD1	TRBV27
CASSKTGGTEAFF	TGTGCCAGTAGTAAAACAGGGGGTACTGAAGCTTTCTTT	.	TRBJ1-1	TRBD1	TRBV19
CASSLEGGGNIQYF	TGTGCCAGCAGTTTAGAGGGAGGCGGGAACATTCAGTACTTC	.	TRBJ2-4	.	TRBV28
CASSQAAAGGPNEQFF	TGTGCCAGCAGCCAAGCTGCAGCGGGGGGCCCCAATGAGCAGTTCTTC	.	TRBJ2-1	TRBD2	TRBV4-2
CATSTRVGIGGELFF	TGTGCCACCAGCACCAGAGTGGGTATCGGCGGGGAGCTGTTTTTT	.	TRBJ2-2	.	TRBV15
CASSYGTQPQHF	TGTGCCAGCAGCTACGGAACCCAGCCCCAGCATTTT	.	TRBJ1-5	.	TRBV5-8
CASSFSPGTGAYEQYF	TGCGCCAGCAGCTTTTCCCCCGGGACAGGGGCCTACGAGCAGTACTTC	.	TRBJ2-7	TRBD1	TRBV5-1
CASSLELDSPLHF	TGCGCCAGCAGCTTGGAGTTGGATTCACCCCTCCACTTT	.	TRBJ1-6	.	TRBV5-1
CASSVRDRGQPQHF	TGTGCCAGCAGCGTAAGGGACCGAGGACAGCCCCAGCATTTT	.	TRBJ1-5	.	TRBV9
CAIRLKENTEAFF	TGTGCCATCAGATTAAAAGAGAACACTGAAGCTTTCTTT	.	TRBJ1-1	.	TRBV10-3
CASSQTGESQPQHF	TGTGCCAGCAGCCAAACAGGGGAGAGTCAGCCCCAGCATTTT	.	TRBJ1-5	TRBD1	TRBV4-2
CASSLELAVYEQYF	TGTGCCAGCAGCTTAGAATTAGCGGTCTACGAGCAGTACTTC	once	TRBJ2-7	.	TRBV7-2
CASSLTAAGELFF	TGTGCCAGCAGTTTAACGGCTGCCGGGGAGCTGTTTTTT	.	TRBJ2-2	.	TRBV28
CASSPLQDTQYF	TGTGCCAGCTCACCACTCCAGGACACCCAGTACTTC	.	TRBJ2-5	.	TRBV18
CASSLALTSTGELFF	TGTGCCAGCAGCTTGGCCTTGACTAGCACCGGGGAGCTGTTTTTT	.	TRBJ2-2	.	TRBV5-4
CASSRRLRQINTGELFF	TGTGCCAGCAGCCGTCGATTGAGGCAGATTAACACCGGGGAGCTGTTTTTT	.	TRBJ2-2	.	TRBV7-9
CASSLDAGSQPQHF	TGTGCCAGCAGCTTAGATGCAGGGAGCCAGCCCCAGCATTTT	once	TRBJ1-5	.	TRBV11-2
CASSQDMEGFTYGYTF	TGTGCCAGCAGCCAAGACATGGAGGGGTTTACCTATGGCTACACCTTC	few	TRBJ1-2	.	TRBV4-2
CASSSPRGGPYNEQFF	TGTGCCAGCAGCTCACCCCGTGGAGGCCCCTACAATGAGCAGTTCTTC	.	TRBJ2-1	.	TRBV7-9
CASSQEYYTGELFF	TGTGCCAGCAGCCAAGAGTATTACACCGGGGAGCTGTTTTTT	.	TRBJ2-2	.	TRBV4-2
CASSVRDNTDTQYF	TGTGCCAGCAGTGTGCGGGACAACACAGATACGCAGTATTTT	.	TRBJ2-3	.	TRBV6-4
CASSFRLPGTSYEQYF	TGTGCCAGCAGCTTCCGCCTCCCCGGGACAAGCTACGAGCAGTACTTC	.	TRBJ2-7	.	TRBV11-2
CASSFPYEQYF	TGTGCCAGCAGCTTCCCCTACGAGCAGTACTTC	.	TRBJ2-7	.	TRBV7-2
CASRIGQGLYYNEQFF	TGTGCCAGCAGGATAGGACAGGGCCTATACTACAATGAGCAGTTCTTC	.	TRBJ2-1	TRBD1	TRBV5-5
CASSLGSGNVIQYF	TGTGCCAGCAGCTTAGGTAGCGGGAATGTCATTCAGTACTTC	.	TRBJ2-4	TRBD2	TRBV7-2
CASSLSGGIFGNTEAFF	TGTGCCAGCAGCTTATCAGGGGGGATTTTTGGGAACACTGAAGCTTTCTTT	.	TRBJ1-1	TRBD1	TRBV5-8
CASSLEGQGREKLFF	TGTGCCAGCAGCTTAGAGGGACAGGGACGTGAAAAACTGTTTTTT	.	TRBJ1-4	TRBD1	TRBV7-9
CATSKGLAGEQYF	TGTGCCACCAGCAAGGGACTAGCGGGGGAGCAGTACTTC	.	TRBJ2-7	TRBD2	TRBV15
CASSRGTGNYGYTF	TGTGCCAGTAGTAGAGGGACGGGGAACTATGGCTACACCTTC	few	TRBJ1-2	.	TRBV19
CASNRDGLAGEQYF	TGTGCCAGCAACCGGGACGGACTAGCTGGCGAGCAGTACTTC	.	TRBJ2-7	TRBD2	TRBV28
CASSSRWTSGTDTQYF	TGTGCCAGCAGCTCGCGATGGACTAGCGGAACAGATACGCAGTATTTT	.	TRBJ2-3	TRBD2	TRBV7-8
CASSLGRGQGGSQPQHF	TGTGCCAGCAGTTTGGGGCGGGGACAGGGGGGGAGTCAGCCCCAGCATTTT	.	TRBJ1-5	TRBD1	TRBV27
CASSNLVTGELFF	TGCGCCAGCAGCAACCTTGTCACCGGGGAGCTGTTTTTT	.	TRBJ2-2	.	TRBV5-1